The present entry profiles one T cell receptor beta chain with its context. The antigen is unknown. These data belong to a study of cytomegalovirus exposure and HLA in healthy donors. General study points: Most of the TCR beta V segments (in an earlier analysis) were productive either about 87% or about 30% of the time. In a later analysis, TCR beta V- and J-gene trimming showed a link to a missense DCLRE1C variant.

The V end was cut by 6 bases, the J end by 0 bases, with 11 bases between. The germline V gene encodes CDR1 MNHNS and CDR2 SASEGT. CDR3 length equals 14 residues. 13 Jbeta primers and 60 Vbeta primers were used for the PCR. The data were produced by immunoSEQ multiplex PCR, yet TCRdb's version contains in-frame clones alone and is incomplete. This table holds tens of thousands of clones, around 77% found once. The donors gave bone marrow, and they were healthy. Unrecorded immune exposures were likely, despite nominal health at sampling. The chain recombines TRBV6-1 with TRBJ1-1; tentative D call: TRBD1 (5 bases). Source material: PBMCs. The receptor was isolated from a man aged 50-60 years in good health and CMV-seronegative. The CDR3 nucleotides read TGTGCCAGCAGCGGGGGGGGGATGAACACTGAAGCTTTCTTT. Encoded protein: CASSGGGMNTEAFF.